What follows are 23 T cell receptor beta chains derived from one specimen sequenced in a study of T-cell reconstitution after alpha-beta-depleted transplantation in children. For TCRbeta, the library was prepared with unique molecular identifiers. TCRdb reprocessed the PCR reads via MiXCR and lists one record per CDR3 protein. The table has hundreds of thousands of distinct CDR3 sequences, over 15% seen once; the top ten hold 1.1%. The specimen comprised PBMCs from the stem cell graft donor, sampled from the stem cell graft. The receptors originated from a human donor who donated a stem cell graft to a child with acute myeloid leukemia.

The chain uses TRBV10-3 and TRBJ2-7; weak D call: TRBD1 (7 bases). The germline V gene encodes CDR1 ENHRY and CDR2 SYGVKD. The CDR3 extends over 13 amino acids. The V gene lost 6 bases and the J gene lost 4 bases, with 13 bases spanning the gap. CDR3 residues: CAIREGQFYEQYF. In nucleotides, the CDR3 is TGTGCCATCAGGGAGGGACAGTTTTACGAGCAGTACTTC.

V gene TRBV9 combines with J gene TRBJ2-1, with TRBD1 as a possible D gene (6 bases). The CDR3 loop spans 15 amino acids. Germline CDR1 reads SGDLS; CDR2 reads YYNGEE. V was clipped by 3 bases and J by 7 bases, with 17 bases between them. This chain's CDR3 is CASSAGWTEGNEQFF. The CDR3 coding sequence is TGTGCCAGCAGCGCAGGCTGGACAGAGGGGAATGAGCAGTTCTTC.

This clonotype was seen many times. V and J are TRBV2 and TRBJ2-1, with a possible D match to TRBD1 (5 bases). CDR1 SNHLY and CDR2 FYNNEI come from the germline V gene. This CDR3 has 9 amino acids. Trimming stripped 8 bases from V and 10 bases from J, with 6 bases between. Here the CDR3 reads CASPGEQFF. The CDR3, as DNA: TGTGCCAGCCCAGGGGAGCAGTTCTTC.

The chain uses TRBV10-3 and TRBJ2-2; D ambiguous. The germline gives CDR1 ENHRY, CDR2 SYGVKD. With 1 base removed from V and 0 bases from J, the gap between germline ends came to 18 bases. The CDR3 is 19 residues long. In DNA form, the CDR3 reads TGTGCCATCAGTGAGTTGACCTCGATGGGCGCCCCGAACACCGGGGAGCTGTTTTTT. This codes for CAISELTSMGAPNTGELFF.

This clonotype was detected many times. The chain has TRBV7-2 and TRBJ2-2; D unresolved. V lost 2 bases and J 4 bases, leaving 8 bases between the germline ends. Germline CDR1 is SGHTA and CDR2 is FQGNSA. The CDR3 length is 14 residues. The CDR3 region is CASSLPRSTGELFF. In DNA, the CDR3 is TGTGCCAGCAGCTTACCTCGAAGCACCGGGGAGCTGTTTTTT. The variable domain in full, with the rest retrieved from reference TRBV7-2 and TRBJ2-2, is GAGVSQSPSNKVTEKGKDVELRCDPISGHTALYWYRQSLGQGLEFLIYFQGNSAPDKSGLPSDRFSAERTGGSVSTLTIQRTQQEDSAVYLCASSLPRSTGELFFGEGSRLTVL.

The V and J genes are TRBV10-3 and TRBJ2-5; TRBD2 matches 8 bases. This CDR3 region has 15 residues. V was clipped by 4 bases and J by 2 bases; unmatched bases: 6. Per the germline V gene, CDR1 is ENHRY and CDR2 is SYGVKD. The CDR3 reads CAISAPGGGQETQYF. As DNA, the CDR3 is TGTGCCATCAGTGCCCCGGGGGGGGGTCAAGAGACCCAGTACTTC.

This clonotype was seen repeatedly, ten times or more. V and J are TRBV27 and TRBJ1-1; D not resolved. V was pared by 4 bases and J by 3 bases, with 9 bases between. This CDR3 region has 13 residues. Germline CDR1 and CDR2: MNHEY and SMNVEV (reference sequence). CDR3 sequence (DNA): TGTGCCAGCAGTTGGCGGGCCGACACTGAAGCTTTCTTT. Its translation: CASSWRADTEAFF.

This chain connects TRBV28 to TRBJ2-3; D remains unclear. V was trimmed by 6 bases and J by 1 base, leaving 11 bases between them. The length of the CDR3 is 14 residues. Germline V gene lookup returns CDR1 MDHEN and CDR2 SYDVKM. The CDR3 DNA reads TGTGCCAGCAGCCCTGAGGCCGGCACAGATACGCAGTATTTT. It yields the protein CASSPEAGTDTQYF.

V is TRBV2 and J is TRBJ2-1; D is uncertain. Germline CDR1 SNHLY, CDR2 FYNNEI. This CDR3 contains 13 residues. V was cut by 3 bases and J by 3 bases, with 6 bases left in between. CDR3 amino acids: CASSDWDYNEQFF. CDR3 DNA sequence: TGTGCCAGCAGTGATTGGGACTACAATGAGCAGTTCTTC.

This clonotype was counted only a few times. V is TRBV20-1 and J is TRBJ2-7, with TRBD2 matching 7 bases. CDR1 is DFQATT, CDR2 SNEGSKA, per germline (reference sequence). There are 14 residues in the CDR3. V was clipped by 5 bases and J by 0 bases; unmatched bases: 7. The CDR3 bases are TGCAGTGCTCCGCGGGGGAAAAGCTCCTACGAGCAGTACTTC. Amino acid sequence: CSAPRGKSSYEQYF.

This clonotype was seen ten or more times. The chain is built from TRBV27 and TRBJ1-5; D gene unclear. The CDR3 runs 13 residues. Germline V gene sequence: CDR1 MNHEY, CDR2 SMNVEV (reference sequence). The V and J ends lost 5 bases and 7 bases respectively, with 12 bases between them. The CDR3 reads CASSLTLDQPQHF. The CDR3 region has the DNA TGTGCCAGCAGTCTGACCCTGGACCAGCCCCAGCATTTT.

At least ten counts were recorded for this clonotype. CDR3 region: CASSLDTAYEQYF. CDR3 nucleotides: TGCGCCAGCAGCTTGGACACAGCCTACGAGCAGTACTTC. The chain carries TRBV5-1 and TRBJ2-7, with D uncertain. V lost 0 bases to trimming and J lost 2 bases, with 6 bases between them. The CDR3 totals 13 residues. CDR1 is SGHRS, CDR2 YFSETQ, per germline.

J is TRBJ1-5 and V is TRBV5-1; the D is unclear. Trimming took off 0 bases at V and 0 bases at J, with 7 bases between the two ends. The CDR3 is 15 amino acids. Per the germline V gene, CDR1 is SGHRS and CDR2 is YFSETQ. This chain's CDR3 is CASSLEPYSNQPQHF. The CDR3 DNA reads TGCGCCAGCAGCTTGGAACCATATAGCAATCAGCCCCAGCATTTT.

This clonotype was recorded many times. The chain carries TRBV7-2 and TRBJ1-6; tentatively, D is TRBD1 (5 bases). V gave up 5 bases and J gave up 4 bases, with 18 bases separating them. Germline V gene sequence: CDR1 SGHTA, CDR2 FQGNSA. CDR3 length: 17 amino acids. CDR3 in DNA: TGTGCCAGCAGCGTATATGACGGGACGGCTTATAATTCACCCCTCCACTTT. The encoded protein is CASSVYDGTAYNSPLHF.

The table lists this clonotype with many counts. The chain uses TRBV12-3 or TRBV12-4 and TRBJ2-2, with D unclear. CDR3 length: 14 residues. Trimming removed 2 bases at V and 7 bases at J, with 11 bases between. The CDR3 sequence is CASSLWQASGELFF. CDR3 bases: TGTGCCAGCAGTTTATGGCAGGCAAGCGGGGAGCTGTTTTTT.

This clonotype was seen many times. The V gene is TRBV12-3 or TRBV12-4, the J gene TRBJ2-1; TRBD1 agrees at 9 bases. The CDR3 loop spans 16 amino acids. Trimming cost V 3 bases and J 2 bases; bases outside gene matches: 5. The CDR3 here is CASSFRQGGTYNEQFF. CDR3 DNA: TGTGCCAGCAGTTTCCGACAGGGGGGGACCTACAATGAGCAGTTCTTC.

In this sample, this clonotype turned up a few times. This chain uses TRBV25-1 with TRBJ1-1, with D tentatively TRBD1 (6 bases). This CDR3 has 13 amino acids. Trimming shortened V by 6 bases and J by 1 base, and 9 bases separated the two germline ends. The germline gives CDR1 MGHDK, CDR2 SYGVNS. The CDR3 DNA is TGTGCCAGCAGCAAAGGGGGGAACACTGAAGCTTTCTTT. Encoded protein: CASSKGGNTEAFF.

This clonotype was seen a handful of times. V usage is TRBV20-1 and J usage is TRBJ2-3; 7 positions match TRBD2. The germline V gene encodes CDR1 DFQATT and CDR2 SNEGSKA (reference sequence). CDR3 size: 15 residues. V was clipped by 2 bases and J by 2 bases; unmatched bases: 7. The CDR3 loop is CSARRAGPITDTQYF. As DNA, the CDR3 is TGCAGTGCTAGAAGAGCGGGGCCTATCACAGATACGCAGTATTTT.

This clonotype occurred many times. The V gene is TRBV20-1, the J gene TRBJ2-1; D gene unclear. Trimming left V 3 bases short and J 1 base short, with 10 bases between. The CDR3 extends over 14 amino acids. Germline V gene data show CDR1 as DFQATT and CDR2 as SNEGSKA (reference sequence). CDR3 sequence (DNA): TGCAGTGCTAGCGTCCTCTATTCCTACAATGAGCAGTTCTTC. Amino acid sequence: CSASVLYSYNEQFF.

Only a few counts were recorded for this clonotype. The chain recombines TRBV10-3 with TRBJ2-7, with a possible D match to TRBD2 (5 bases). V lost 3 bases, J lost 3 bases, and 15 bases lay in between. Per the germline V gene, CDR1 is ENHRY and CDR2 is SYGVKD. The CDR3 is made up of 15 amino acids. CDR3 residues: CAISEERTRYYEQYF. Here the CDR3 DNA reads TGTGCCATCAGTGAAGAGAGGACTCGGTACTACGAGCAGTACTTC.

The sample holds many counts of this clonotype. The chain uses TRBV6-4 and TRBJ2-2, with TRBD1 matching 8 bases. The CDR3 totals 15 residues. Germline loops: CDR1 MRHNA, CDR2 SNTAGT. The junction had 4 bases not matched to a gene; V was cut back by 4 bases and J by 3 bases. In DNA, the CDR3 is TGTGCCAGCAGTGTGAACAGGGGGGACACCGGGGAGCTGTTTTTT. It is translated as CASSVNRGDTGELFF.

This clonotype was observed at least ten times. The rearrangement links TRBV6-5 to TRBJ2-3; the D gene is possibly TRBD1 (6 bases). This CDR3 spans 15 amino acids. Trimming stripped 0 bases from V and 2 bases from J, with 9 bases between. Germline assignment: CDR1 MNHEY and CDR2 SVGAGI. CDR3 protein: CASSYSGTYTDTQYF. CDR3 sequence (DNA): TGTGCCAGCAGTTACTCTGGGACATACACAGATACGCAGTATTTT.

This clonotype was recorded many times. CDR3 protein: CSASMGQRINQPQHF. The CDR3 DNA follows: TGCAGTGCTAGTATGGGACAAAGAATCAATCAGCCCCAGCATTTT. This chain connects TRBV20-1 to TRBJ1-5; perhaps TRBD1 as D (6 bases). Germline lookup yields CDR1 DFQATT and CDR2 SNEGSKA (reference sequence). Deletions cut 3 bases from V and 3 bases from J, with 15 bases between. This CDR3 has 15 amino acids.